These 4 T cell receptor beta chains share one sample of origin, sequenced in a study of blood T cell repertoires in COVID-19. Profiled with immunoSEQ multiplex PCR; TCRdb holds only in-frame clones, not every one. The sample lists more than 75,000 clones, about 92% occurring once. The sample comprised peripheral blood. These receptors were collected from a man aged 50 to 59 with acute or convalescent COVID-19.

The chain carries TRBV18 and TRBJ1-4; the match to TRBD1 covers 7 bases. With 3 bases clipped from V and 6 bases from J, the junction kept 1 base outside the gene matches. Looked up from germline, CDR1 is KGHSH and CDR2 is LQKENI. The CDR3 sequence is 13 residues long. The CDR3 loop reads CASSPGTDEKLFF. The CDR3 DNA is TGTGCCAGCTCACCTGGGACAGATGAAAAACTGTTTTTT.

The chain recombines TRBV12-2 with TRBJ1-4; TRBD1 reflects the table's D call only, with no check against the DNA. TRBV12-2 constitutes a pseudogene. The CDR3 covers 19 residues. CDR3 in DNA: TGTGCAAGTCGACGAGGACAGGGGGCATGTCTGCCAACTAATGAAAAACTGTTTTTT. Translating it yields CASRRGQGACLPTNEKLFF.

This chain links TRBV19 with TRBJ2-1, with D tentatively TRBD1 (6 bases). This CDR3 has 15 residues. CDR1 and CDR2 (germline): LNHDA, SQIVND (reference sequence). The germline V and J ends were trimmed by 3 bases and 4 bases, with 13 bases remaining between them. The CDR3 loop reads CASSIPRGRYNEQFF. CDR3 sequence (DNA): TGTGCCAGTAGTATCCCCAGGGGACGATACAATGAGCAGTTCTTC.

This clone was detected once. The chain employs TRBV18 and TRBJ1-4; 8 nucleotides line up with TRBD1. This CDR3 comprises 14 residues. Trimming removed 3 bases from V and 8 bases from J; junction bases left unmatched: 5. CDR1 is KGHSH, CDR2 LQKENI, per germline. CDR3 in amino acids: CASSPSGGVEKLFF. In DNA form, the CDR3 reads TGTGCCAGCTCACCCTCAGGGGGCGTCGAAAAACTGTTTTTT.